The source of this TCR beta chain is a study of blood T cell repertoires in COVID-19. Study-wide context: The samples span acute and convalescent COVID-19 from the United States, Italy and Spain.

Seattle participants joined during active infection and were tracked over time. The CDR3 totals 13 residues. Germline CDR1 MDHEN, CDR2 SYDVKM. With 9 bases clipped from V and 7 bases from J, the junction kept 8 bases outside the gene matches. In the authors' methods: Reference gene primer amplification gave nucleated cell count estimates. Generated by immunoSEQ multiplex PCR, the TCRdb table keeps only in-frame clones and is missing some. Clone size and the V and J calls come from that table; the DNA yielded D and trimming. The table includes tens of thousands of clones, roughly 80% detected once. The sample comprised peripheral blood. The genes are TRBV28 and TRBJ1-2; 10 nucleotides match TRBD1. The receptor comes from a man aged 50-60 years with COVID-19, enrolled during active disease. Written as DNA, the CDR3 is TGTGCCAGTCTCCGGGACAGGGGTTTTGGCTACACCTTC. This translates into CASLRDRGFGYTF.